The clone carrying this TCR beta chain showed up just a few times. This specimen comes from a study of cytomegalovirus exposure and HLA in healthy donors. The PCR was carried out with 60 Vbeta primers and 13 Jbeta primers. The data were produced by immunoSEQ multiplex PCR, yet TCRdb's version contains in-frame clones alone and is incomplete. This sample yields about 160,000 clones, of which around 88% are seen a single time; almost 2% belongs to the top ten. CDR3 length: 16 residues. The germline CDR1 and CDR2 sequences are MGHRA and YSYEKL. Trimming pared 4 bases from V and 5 bases from J, leaving 17 bases between.

The receptor comes from a woman in her late teens or twenties in good health and CMV-seronegative. The sequenced material came from PBMCs. This rearrangement joins TRBV4-1 to TRBJ1-4; D might be TRBD1 (6 bases). CDR3 sequence reads: CASSLGWGGANEKLFF. The CDR3 coding sequence is TGCGCCAGCAGCCTTGGTTGGGGGGGGGCGAATGAAAAACTGTTTTTT.